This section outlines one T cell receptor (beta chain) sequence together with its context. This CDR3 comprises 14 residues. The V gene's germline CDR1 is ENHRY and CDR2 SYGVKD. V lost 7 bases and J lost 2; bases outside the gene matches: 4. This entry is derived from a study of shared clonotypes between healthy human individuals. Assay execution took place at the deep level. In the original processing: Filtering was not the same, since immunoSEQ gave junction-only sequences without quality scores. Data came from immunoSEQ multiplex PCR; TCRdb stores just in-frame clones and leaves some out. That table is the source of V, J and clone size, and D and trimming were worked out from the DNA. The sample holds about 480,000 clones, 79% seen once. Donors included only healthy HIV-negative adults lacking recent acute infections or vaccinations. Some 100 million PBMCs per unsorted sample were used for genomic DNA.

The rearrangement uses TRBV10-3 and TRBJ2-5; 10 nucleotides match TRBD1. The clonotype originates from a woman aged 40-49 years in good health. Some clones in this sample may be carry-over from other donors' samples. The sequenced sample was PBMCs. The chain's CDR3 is CAIKGDRGQETQYF. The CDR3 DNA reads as TGTGCCATCAAAGGGGACAGGGGACAAGAGACCCAGTACTTC.